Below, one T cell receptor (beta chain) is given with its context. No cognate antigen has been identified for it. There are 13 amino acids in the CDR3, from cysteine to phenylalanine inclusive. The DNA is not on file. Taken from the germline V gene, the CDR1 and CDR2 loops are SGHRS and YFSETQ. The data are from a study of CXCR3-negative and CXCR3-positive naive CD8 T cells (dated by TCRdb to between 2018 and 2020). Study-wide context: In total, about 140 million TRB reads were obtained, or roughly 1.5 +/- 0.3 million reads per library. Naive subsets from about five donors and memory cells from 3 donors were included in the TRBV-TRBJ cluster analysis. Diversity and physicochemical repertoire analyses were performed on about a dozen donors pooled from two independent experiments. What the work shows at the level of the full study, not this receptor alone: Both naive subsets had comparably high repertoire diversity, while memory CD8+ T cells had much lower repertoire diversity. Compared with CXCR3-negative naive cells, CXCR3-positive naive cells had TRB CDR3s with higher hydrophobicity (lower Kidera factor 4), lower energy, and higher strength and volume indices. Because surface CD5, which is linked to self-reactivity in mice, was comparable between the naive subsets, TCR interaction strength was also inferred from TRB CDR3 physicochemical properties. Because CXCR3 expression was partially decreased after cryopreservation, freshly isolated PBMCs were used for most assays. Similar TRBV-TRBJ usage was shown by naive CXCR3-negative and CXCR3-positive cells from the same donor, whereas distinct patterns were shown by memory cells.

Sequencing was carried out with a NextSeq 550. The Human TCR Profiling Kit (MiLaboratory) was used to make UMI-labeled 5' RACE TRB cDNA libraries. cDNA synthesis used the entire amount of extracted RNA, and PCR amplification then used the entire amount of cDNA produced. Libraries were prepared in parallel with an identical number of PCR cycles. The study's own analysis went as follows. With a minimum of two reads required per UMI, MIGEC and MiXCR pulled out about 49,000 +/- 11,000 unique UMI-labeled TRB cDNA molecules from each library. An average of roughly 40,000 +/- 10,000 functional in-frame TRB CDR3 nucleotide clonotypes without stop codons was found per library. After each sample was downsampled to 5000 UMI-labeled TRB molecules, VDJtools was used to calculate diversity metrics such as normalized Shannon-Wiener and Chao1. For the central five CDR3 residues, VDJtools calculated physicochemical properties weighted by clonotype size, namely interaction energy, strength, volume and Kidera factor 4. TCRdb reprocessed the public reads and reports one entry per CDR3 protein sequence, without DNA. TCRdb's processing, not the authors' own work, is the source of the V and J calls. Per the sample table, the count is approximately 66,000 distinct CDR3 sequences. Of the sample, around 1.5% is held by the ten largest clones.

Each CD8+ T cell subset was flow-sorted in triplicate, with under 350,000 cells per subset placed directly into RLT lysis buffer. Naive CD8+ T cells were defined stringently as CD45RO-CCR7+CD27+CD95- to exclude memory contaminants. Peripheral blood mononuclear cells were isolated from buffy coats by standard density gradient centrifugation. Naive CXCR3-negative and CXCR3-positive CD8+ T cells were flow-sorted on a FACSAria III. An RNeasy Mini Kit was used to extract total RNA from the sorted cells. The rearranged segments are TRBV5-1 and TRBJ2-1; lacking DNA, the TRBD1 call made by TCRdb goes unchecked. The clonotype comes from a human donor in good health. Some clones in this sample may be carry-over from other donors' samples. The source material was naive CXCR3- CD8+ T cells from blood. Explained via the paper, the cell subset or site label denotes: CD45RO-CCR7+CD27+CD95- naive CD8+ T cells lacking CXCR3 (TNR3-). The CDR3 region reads CASSVTGGYEQFF.